This TCR beta chain is from a study of blood T cell repertoires in COVID-19. In the authors' workflow: Reference gene primers were amplified, and this amplification served to estimate nucleated cell counts. Profiled with immunoSEQ multiplex PCR; TCRdb holds only in-frame clones, not every one. V and J calls and clone size are copied from that table; D and trimming were computed from the DNA. The sample has 250,000 to 350,000 clones, approximately 91% seen once. The germline CDR1 and CDR2 sequences are SEHNR and FQNEAQ (reference sequence). Trimming left V 3 bases short and J 3 bases short, with 7 bases between. The CDR3 is made up of 13 amino acids.

Sequencing was carried out using peripheral blood. The sequence was obtained from a woman in her thirties or forties who had recovered from COVID-19. The chain combines TRBV7-9 with TRBJ2-3; no definite D call. CDR3 DNA sequence: TGTGCCAGCAGCTTTACTCGAACAGATACGCAGTATTTT. The encoded protein is CASSFTRTDTQYF.